This T cell receptor beta chain comes out of a study of blood T cell repertoires in COVID-19. Study-wide background: Whether acute or convalescent, the COVID-19 samples came from the United States, Italy and Spain. PBMCs, B-cell-depleted T cells, or T cells were the source of the cDNA or gDNA that made up the material.

As originally analysed: Amplification from reference gene primers served as the basis for estimated nucleated cell counts. TCRdb's copy holds only in-frame clones and misses some; the assay was immunoSEQ multiplex PCR. V and J calls plus clone size are reproduced from that table; the DNA served to infer D and trimming. The sample holds 30,000 to 35,000 clones, about 74% seen once. Trimming cost V 3 bases and J 7 bases; bases outside gene matches: 3. The CDR3 runs to 12 residues. This sequence originates from a human donor in a cohort sampled during active COVID-19. The material sequenced was peripheral blood. The chain links TRBV12-3 or TRBV12-4 to TRBJ2-7; 7 bases map to TRBD1. This CDR3 is CASSFMDREQYF. The CDR3 coding sequence is TGTGCCAGCAGTTTTATGGACAGGGAGCAGTACTTC.